This entry concerns a single T cell receptor (beta chain). The data were obtained in a study of blood T cell repertoires in COVID-19. Study details: Specimens from acute and convalescent COVID-19 originated in the United States, Italy and Spain. PBMCs, B-cell-depleted T cells, or T cells provided the cDNA or gDNA that made up the material.

Trimming removed 0 bases from V and 5 bases from J, with 9 bases in between. The CDR3 totals 14 residues. Germline-derived CDR1 and CDR2 are SGHRS and YFSETQ. As processed by the authors: Amplification of reference gene primers provided the estimated nucleated cell counts. Here immunoSEQ multiplex PCR was the method, and the copy in TCRdb shows in-frame clones only, minus some. The D gene and trimming were derived from the DNA, and the V and J assignments and clone size from that table. Of under 300,000 clones in the sample, around 80% were seen once. The TCR comes from a man aged 35 to 55 who had recovered from COVID-19. The V call is TRBV5-1, the J call TRBJ2-4; D is undetermined. Sequencing was carried out using peripheral blood. CDR3 sequence: CASSLGVPQNIQYF. The CDR3 bases are TGCGCCAGCAGCTTGGGTGTCCCTCAAAACATTCAGTACTTC. The entire variable domain, with the rest obtained from reference TRBV5-1 and TRBJ2-4, is as follows: KAGVTQTPRYLIKTRGQQVTLSCSPISGHRSVSWYQQTPGQGLQFLFEYFSETQRNKGNFPGRFSGRQFSNSRSEMNVSTLELGDSALYLCASSLGVPQNIQYFGAGTRLSVL.